Listed below are T cell receptor beta chains from one sample, sequenced in a study of PD-1 blockade in classical Hodgkin lymphoma. Some clones are missing from TCRdb's copy, which holds only in-frame ones; the method was immunoSEQ multiplex PCR. The sample yields 25,000 to 30,000 clones, about 80% seen once. Specimen: peripheral blood mononuclear cells (PBMCs), collected before the fourth cycle of nivolumab. The receptor set was obtained from a human donor with classical Hodgkin lymphoma. Both conserved end residues are part of each CDR3. The D gene is left open where the match is weak. Size is stated for part of the rows, as once, few or many counts, or as a class when the clone is expanded.

clone_size,d_call,v_call,j_call,cdr3_nt,cdr3_aa
-,-,TRBV29-1,TRBJ1-2,TGCAGCGTTGTGGTCAGGGATGGCTACACCTTC,CSVVVRDGYTF
-,-,TRBV5-6,TRBJ2-7,TGTGCCAGCAGCTTGGTGGACCTTACCTACGAGCAGTACTTC,CASSLVDLTYEQYF
medium-sized,-,TRBV7-9,TRBJ2-2,TGTGCCAGCAGCTTTAGGGAGGGGGCGAACACCGGGGAGCTGTTTTTT,CASSFREGANTGELFF
-,TRBD2,TRBV19,TRBJ2-5,TGTGCCAGTACGGCCAGCGGGAGGGCCGGTATTGGGGAGACCCAGTACTTC,CASTASGRAGIGETQYF
-,TRBD2,TRBV11-2,TRBJ2-1,TGTGCCAGCAGCATCTCTGCCGGACTAGCGGGAGGGAGTAACAATGAGCAGTTCTTC,CASSISAGLAGGSNNEQFF
-,-,TRBV18,TRBJ2-5,TGTGCCAGCTCAACCCAAGAGACCCAGTACTTC,CASSTQETQYF
-,TRBD2,TRBV9,TRBJ2-1,TGTGCCAGCAGCCCAAGGACTAGCGGGGGGGAGCAGTTCTTC,CASSPRTSGGEQFF
few,-,TRBV7-9,TRBJ1-4,TGTGCCAGCAGCCCTTCCTCAGGGTTAACTAATGAAAAACTGTTTTTT,CASSPSSGLTNEKLFF
-,-,TRBV6-1,TRBJ2-7,TGTGCCAGCACCATAGCGGTTTGGGACGAGCAGTACTTC,CASTIAVWDEQYF
few,-,TRBV19,TRBJ2-1,TGTGCCAGTAGTTCCTCCTCGTCCGGGGCCAATGAGCAGTTCTTC,CASSSSSSGANEQFF
few,-,TRBV6-5,TRBJ2-7,TGTGCCAGCAAGCGGAGCCGGGACGGCTACGAGCAGTACTTC,CASKRSRDGYEQYF
-,-,TRBV5-1,TRBJ2-2,TGCGCCAGCAGCTTGGGAGGTCCCTCCGGGCCAAACACCGGGGAGCTGTTTTTT,CASSLGGPSGPNTGELFF
-,TRBD2,TRBV28,TRBJ2-1,TGTGCCACCGCACTACACGGCTACGGGACTAGCGTATCAAATGAGCAGTTCTTC,CATALHGYGTSVSNEQFF
-,-,TRBV7-1,TRBJ1-1,TGTGCCAGCAGCTCGGGACAACCGAACACTGAAGCTTTCTTT,CASSSGQPNTEAFF
-,-,TRBV10-3,TRBJ1-1,TGTGCCATCAGAGGACGGAGCACGTCGGAAGCTTTCTTT,CAIRGRSTSEAFF
few,-,TRBV9,TRBJ2-7,TGTGCCAGCAGCCTGGGACTGGCTCCCTACGAGCAGTACTTC,CASSLGLAPYEQYF
-,TRBD1,TRBV5-6,TRBJ2-3,TGTGCCAGCAGCTTGGACGGACAGGGGTGGACAGATACGCAGTATTTT,CASSLDGQGWTDTQYF
-,-,TRBV6-5,TRBJ1-5,TGTGCCAGCAGTAATTTCCGTAGTCAGCCCCAGCATTTT,CASSNFRSQPQHF
-,TRBD1,TRBV29-1,TRBJ2-3,TGCAGCGTTGATGGCAGGGGGCTGACAGATACGCAGTATTTT,CSVDGRGLTDTQYF
-,-,TRBV7-9,TRBJ2-1,TGTGCCAGCAGCTTTCATCAGGCCCTCTACAATGAGCAGTTCTTC,CASSFHQALYNEQFF
-,TRBD2,TRBV9,TRBJ2-1,TGTGCCAGCAGCGTTCTAGCGGGAGCTCAAGAGCAGTTCTTC,CASSVLAGAQEQFF